This T cell receptor (beta chain) was profiled in a study of human T cells and chemical hapten exposure. Study summary: It was small differences in pooled library volume that mainly caused per-sample TCR yields to vary.

Unique molecular identifiers were attached to individual cDNA molecules within the library. Authors' methods: Per-sample TCR counts ranged from about 23,224 to 690,600, median 95,638. TCRdb reprocessed the RACE reads via MiXCR and lists one record per CDR3 protein. In this record, the V and J calls reflect TCRdb's handling and not the investigators' own analysis. The repertoire includes around 65,000 distinct CDR3 sequences, approximately 6.5% of them detected once, and 3.4% sits in the top ten. The time point was: healthy volunteer bleed at 6 weeks. It was from unfractionated whole blood that total RNA was extracted. This clonotype was counted many times. Its antigen remains unknown. The CDR3 totals 16 residues. Trimming pared 4 bases from V and 6 bases from J, leaving 20 bases between. Germline-derived CDR1 and CDR2 are SGHDT and YYEEEE. Study conclusions and caveats: There was no change with DPC sensitization in TCRs above 1 in 1000 frequency.

The TCR was taken from a female donor in good health. Some clones in this sample may be carry-over from other donors' samples. Sequencing was performed on whole blood. The J gene is TRBJ1-5, the V gene TRBV5-6; possible D gene TRBD1, 6 bases. The CDR3 region is CASSRLRDTGPQPQHF. In nucleotides, the CDR3 is TGTGCCAGCAGCCGACTCCGGGACACCGGTCCTCAGCCCCAGCATTTT. Drawing the rest from reference TRBV5-6 and TRBJ1-5, the complete variable domain is DAGVTQSPTHLIKTRGQQVTLRCSPKSGHDTVSWYQQALGQGPQFIFQYYEEEERQRGNFPDRFSGHQFPNYSSELNVNALLLGDSALYLCASSRLRDTGPQPQHFGDGTRLSIL.